The 6 T cell receptor beta chains presented below share a single source sample, sequenced in a study of early T cells in non-severe SARS-CoV-2 infection. TCRdb re-called the 5' RACE reads through MiXCR, storing one row per CDR3 protein. The sample contains about 89,000 distinct CDR3 sequences, roughly 17% of which appear only once. Here the sequenced sample was whole blood, taken at baseline. All receptors derive from an adult who was a healthcare worker with PCR-confirmed SARS-CoV-2 infection or an uninfected control (not recorded which).

This chain links TRBV7-2 with TRBJ2-7; D gene ambiguous. CDR1 is SGHTA, CDR2 FQGNSA, per germline. Trimming shortened V by 8 bases and J by 2 bases, and 16 bases separated the two germline ends. CDR3 length: 14 amino acids. CDR3 sequence (DNA): TGTGCCAGCGTAAGGGATCAAACTGCCTACGAGCAGTACTTC. It translates to CASVRDQTAYEQYF.

The chain combines TRBV28 with TRBJ2-7, with D uncertain. Deletions cut 5 bases from V and 3 bases from J, with 8 bases between. The CDR3 runs to 12 residues. Germline CDR1 is MDHEN and CDR2 is SYDVKM. CDR3: CASSGPLYEQYF. The CDR3 region has the DNA TGTGCCAGCAGTGGACCCCTCTACGAGCAGTACTTC.

V and J are TRBV28 and TRBJ2-3, with 10 bases lining up with TRBD2. Trimming took 1 base from V and 5 from J; bases not matched to a gene: 6. The CDR3 sequence is 16 residues long. Germline V gene data show CDR1 as MDHEN and CDR2 as SYDVKM. The CDR3 DNA follows: TGTGCCAGCAGTTTATCTCGACTAGCGGGCGGAGATACGCAGTATTTT. Translation: CASSLSRLAGGDTQYF.

V gene TRBV20-1 combines with J gene TRBJ2-7, with a possible D match to TRBD1 (6 bases). The CDR3 runs to 13 residues. V lost 4 bases to trimming and J lost 0 bases, with 10 bases between them. Per the germline V gene, CDR1 is DFQATT and CDR2 is SNEGSKA (reference sequence). The CDR3 region is CSATRGSSYEQYF. Written as DNA, the CDR3 is TGCAGTGCTACTAGGGGGAGCTCCTACGAGCAGTACTTC.

The V call is TRBV6-6, the J call TRBJ1-5, with unresolved D. The CDR3 runs 15 residues. Germline assignment: CDR1 MNHNY and CDR2 SVGAGI (reference sequence). With 5 bases removed from V and 3 bases from J, the gap between germline ends came to 14 bases. The CDR3 nucleotides are TGTGCCAGCAGTGACGCCGGACGTTCCAATCAGCCCCAGCATTTT. Translating it yields CASSDAGRSNQPQHF.

The chain is built from TRBV30 and TRBJ2-1, with 8 bases aligning to TRBD2. In germline, CDR1 is GTSNPN, CDR2 SVGIG (reference sequence). CDR3 length: 12 amino acids. V lost 1 base, J lost 9 bases, and 2 bases stayed unmatched. CDR3 bases: TGTGCCTGGAGTGGCGGGAGGCGTGAGCAGTTCTTC. This sequence encodes CAWSGGRREQFF.